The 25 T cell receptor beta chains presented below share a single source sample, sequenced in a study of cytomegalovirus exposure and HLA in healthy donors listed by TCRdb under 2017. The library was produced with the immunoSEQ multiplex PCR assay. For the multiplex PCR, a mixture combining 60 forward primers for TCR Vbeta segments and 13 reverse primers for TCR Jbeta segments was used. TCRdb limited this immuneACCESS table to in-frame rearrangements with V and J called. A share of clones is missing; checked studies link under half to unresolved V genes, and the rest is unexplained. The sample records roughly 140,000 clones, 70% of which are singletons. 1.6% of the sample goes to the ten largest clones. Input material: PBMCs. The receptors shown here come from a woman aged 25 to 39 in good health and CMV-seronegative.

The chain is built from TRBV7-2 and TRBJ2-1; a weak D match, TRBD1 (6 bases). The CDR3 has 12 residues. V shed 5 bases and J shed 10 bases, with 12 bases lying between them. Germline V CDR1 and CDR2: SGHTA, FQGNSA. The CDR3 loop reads CASSPFRGEQFF. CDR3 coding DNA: TGTGCCAGCAGCCCCTTTAGGGGGGAGCAGTTCTTC.

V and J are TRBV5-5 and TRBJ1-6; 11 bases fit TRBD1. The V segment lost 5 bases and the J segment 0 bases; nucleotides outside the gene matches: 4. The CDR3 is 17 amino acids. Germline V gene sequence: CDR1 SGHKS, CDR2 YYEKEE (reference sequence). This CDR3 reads CASRSGTGGSYNSPLHF. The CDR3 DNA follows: TGTGCCAGCAGATCCGGGACAGGGGGCTCCTATAATTCACCCCTCCACTTT.

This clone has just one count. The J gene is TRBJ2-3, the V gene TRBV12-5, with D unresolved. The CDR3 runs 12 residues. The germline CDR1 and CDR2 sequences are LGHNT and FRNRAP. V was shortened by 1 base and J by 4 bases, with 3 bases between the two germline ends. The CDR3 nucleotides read TGTGCTAGTGGTTTGGACTCAGATACGCAGTATTTT. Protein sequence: CASGLDSDTQYF.

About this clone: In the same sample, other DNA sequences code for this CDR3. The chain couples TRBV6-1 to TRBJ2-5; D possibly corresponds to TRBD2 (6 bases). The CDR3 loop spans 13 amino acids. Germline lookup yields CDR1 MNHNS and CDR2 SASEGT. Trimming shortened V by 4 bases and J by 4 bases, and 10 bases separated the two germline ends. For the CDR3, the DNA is TGTGCCAGCAGTGCGGGACTGGGAGAGACCCAGTACTTC. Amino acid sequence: CASSAGLGETQYF.

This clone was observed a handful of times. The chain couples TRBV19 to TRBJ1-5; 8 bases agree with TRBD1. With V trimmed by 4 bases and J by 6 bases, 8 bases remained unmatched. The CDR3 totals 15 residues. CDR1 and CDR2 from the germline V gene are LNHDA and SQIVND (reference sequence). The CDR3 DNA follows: TGTGCCAGTAGTACCGGGACAGGATGGAGTCAGCCCCAGCATTTT. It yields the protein CASSTGTGWSQPQHF.

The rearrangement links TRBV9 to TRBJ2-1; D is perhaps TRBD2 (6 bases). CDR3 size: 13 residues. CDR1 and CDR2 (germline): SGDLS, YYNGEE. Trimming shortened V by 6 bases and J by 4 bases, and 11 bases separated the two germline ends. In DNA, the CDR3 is TGTGCCAGCACGAGCGGGCTTTACAATGAGCAGTTCTTC. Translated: CASTSGLYNEQFF.

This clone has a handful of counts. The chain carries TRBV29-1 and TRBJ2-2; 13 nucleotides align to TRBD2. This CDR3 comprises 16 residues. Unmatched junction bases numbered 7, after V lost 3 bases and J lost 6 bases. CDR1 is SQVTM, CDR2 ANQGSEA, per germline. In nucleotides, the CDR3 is TGCAGCGTTGAGGCCCCGGGACTAGCGGGGTCCGGGGAGCTGTTTTTT. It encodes CSVEAPGLAGSGELFF.

CDR3 in amino acids: CASSYGTGGDQPQHF. The DNA of the CDR3 is TGTGCCAGCTCATACGGGACAGGGGGGGATCAGCCCCAGCATTTT. V is TRBV18 and J is TRBJ1-5; 11 nucleotides agree with TRBD1. Germline CDR1 is KGHSH and CDR2 is LQKENI. V dropped 5 bases and J dropped 5; count of bases not matched to a gene: 5. The CDR3 has 15 residues. Variable domain in full (rest from reference TRBV18 and TRBJ1-5): NAGVMQNPRHLVRRRGQEARLRCSPMKGHSHVYWYRQLPEEGLKFMVYLQKENIIDESGMPKERFSAEFPKEGPSILRIQQVVRGDSAAYFCASSYGTGGDQPQHFGDGTRLSIL.

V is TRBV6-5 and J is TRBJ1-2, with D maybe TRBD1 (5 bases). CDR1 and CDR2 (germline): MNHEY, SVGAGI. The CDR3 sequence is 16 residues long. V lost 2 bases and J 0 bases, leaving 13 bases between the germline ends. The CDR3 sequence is CASSYEGTGANYGYTF. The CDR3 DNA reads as TGTGCCAGCAGTTACGAAGGCACAGGAGCTAACTATGGCTACACCTTC.

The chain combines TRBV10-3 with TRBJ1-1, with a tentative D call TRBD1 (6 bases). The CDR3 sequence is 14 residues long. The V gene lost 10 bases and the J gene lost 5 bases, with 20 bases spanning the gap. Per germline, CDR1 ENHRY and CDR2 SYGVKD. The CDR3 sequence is CATRSGGKLTEAFF. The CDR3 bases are TGTGCCACTAGGAGCGGGGGCAAGCTAACTGAAGCTTTCTTT.

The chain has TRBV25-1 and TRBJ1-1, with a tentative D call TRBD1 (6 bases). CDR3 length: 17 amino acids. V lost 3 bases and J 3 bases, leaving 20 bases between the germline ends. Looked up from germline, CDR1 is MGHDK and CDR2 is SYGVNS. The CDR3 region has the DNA TGTGCCAGCAGTGAGGGACAAGGGAAAGGGCCGGACACTGAAGCTTTCTTT. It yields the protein CASSEGQGKGPDTEAFF. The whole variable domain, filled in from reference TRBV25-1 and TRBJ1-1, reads EADIYQTPRYLVIGTGKKITLECSQTMGHDKMYWYQQDPGMELHLIHYSYGVNSTEKGDLSSESTVSRIRTEHFPLTLESARPSHTSQYLCASSEGQGKGPDTEAFFGQGTRLTVV.

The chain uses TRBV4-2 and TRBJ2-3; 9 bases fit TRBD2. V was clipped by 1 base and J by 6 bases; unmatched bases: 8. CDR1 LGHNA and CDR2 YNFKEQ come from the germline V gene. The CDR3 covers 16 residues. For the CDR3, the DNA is TGTGCCAGCAGCCAAGGCGGTGGCGGGGGGGCCGATACGCAGTATTTT. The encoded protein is CASSQGGGGGADTQYF.

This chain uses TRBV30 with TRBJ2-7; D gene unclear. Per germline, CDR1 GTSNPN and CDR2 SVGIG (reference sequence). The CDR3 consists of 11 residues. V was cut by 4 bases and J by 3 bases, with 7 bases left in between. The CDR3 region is CAWMQNYEQYV. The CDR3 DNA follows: TGTGCCTGGATGCAGAACTACGAGCAGTACGTC.

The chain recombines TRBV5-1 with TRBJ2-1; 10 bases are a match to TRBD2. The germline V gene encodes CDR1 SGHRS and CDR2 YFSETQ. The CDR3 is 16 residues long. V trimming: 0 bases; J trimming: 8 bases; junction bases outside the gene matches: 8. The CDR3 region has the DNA TGCGCCAGCAGCTTGGGGAGGGCTAGCGGGAGCGATGAGCAGTTCTTC. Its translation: CASSLGRASGSDEQFF. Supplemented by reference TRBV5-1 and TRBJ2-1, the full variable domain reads KAGVTQTPRYLIKTRGQQVTLSCSPISGHRSVSWYQQTPGQGLQFLFEYFSETQRNKGNFPGRFSGRQFSNSRSEMNVSTLELGDSALYLCASSLGRASGSDEQFFGPGTRLTVL.

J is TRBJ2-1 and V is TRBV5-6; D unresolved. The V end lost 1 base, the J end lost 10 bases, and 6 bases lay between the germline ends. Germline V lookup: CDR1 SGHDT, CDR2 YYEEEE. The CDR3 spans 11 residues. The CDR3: CASSLRREQFF. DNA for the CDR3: TGTGCCAGCAGCTTGAGGCGGGAGCAGTTCTTC.

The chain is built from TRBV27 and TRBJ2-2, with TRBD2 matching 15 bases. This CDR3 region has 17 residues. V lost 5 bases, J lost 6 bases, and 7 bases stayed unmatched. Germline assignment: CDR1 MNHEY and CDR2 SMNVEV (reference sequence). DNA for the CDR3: TGTGCCAGCAGTAAAACCCGGACTAGCGGGAGGGCCGGGGAGCTGTTTTTT. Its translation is CASSKTRTSGRAGELFF.

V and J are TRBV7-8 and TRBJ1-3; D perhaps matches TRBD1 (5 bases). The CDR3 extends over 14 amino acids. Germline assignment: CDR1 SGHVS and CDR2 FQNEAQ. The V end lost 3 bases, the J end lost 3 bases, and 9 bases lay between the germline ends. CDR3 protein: CASSFSRDGNTIYF. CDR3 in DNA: TGTGCCAGCAGCTTTAGCAGGGATGGAAACACCATATATTTT.

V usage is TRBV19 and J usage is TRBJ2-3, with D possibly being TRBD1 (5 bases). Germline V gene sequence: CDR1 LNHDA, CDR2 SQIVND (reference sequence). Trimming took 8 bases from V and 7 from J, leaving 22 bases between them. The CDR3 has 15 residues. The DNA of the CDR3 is TGTGCCAGTTCCACTTTGACAAGGGGCTTGTATACGCAGTATTTT. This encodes CASSTLTRGLYTQYF.

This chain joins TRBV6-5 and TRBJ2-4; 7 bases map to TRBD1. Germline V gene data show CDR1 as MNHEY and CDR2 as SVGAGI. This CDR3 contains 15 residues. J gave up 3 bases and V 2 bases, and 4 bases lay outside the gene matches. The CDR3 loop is CASSYRQGDKNIQYF. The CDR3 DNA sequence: TGTGCCAGCAGTTACCGGCAGGGGGACAAAAACATTCAGTACTTC.

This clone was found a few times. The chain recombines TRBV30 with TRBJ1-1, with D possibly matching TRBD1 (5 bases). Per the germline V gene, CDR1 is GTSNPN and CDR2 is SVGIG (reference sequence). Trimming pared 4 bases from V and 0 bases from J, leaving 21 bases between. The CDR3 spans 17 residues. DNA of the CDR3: TGTGCCTGGAAATTCAGTTATAGGACATTAATGAACACTGAAGCTTTCTTT. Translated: CAWKFSYRTLMNTEAFF.

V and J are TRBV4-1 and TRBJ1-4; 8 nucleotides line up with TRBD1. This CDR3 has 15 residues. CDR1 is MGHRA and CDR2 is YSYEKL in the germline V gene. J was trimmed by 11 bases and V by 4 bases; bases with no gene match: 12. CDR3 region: CASSPDRGIEEKLFF. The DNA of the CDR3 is TGCGCCAGCAGCCCCGACAGGGGAATTGAAGAGAAACTGTTTTTT.

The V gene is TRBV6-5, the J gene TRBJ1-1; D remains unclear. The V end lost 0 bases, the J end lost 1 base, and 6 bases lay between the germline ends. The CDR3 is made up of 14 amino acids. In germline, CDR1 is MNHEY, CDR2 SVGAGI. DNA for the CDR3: TGTGCCAGCAGTTACTCGGAGGGGAACACTGAAGCTTTCTTT. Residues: CASSYSEGNTEAFF.

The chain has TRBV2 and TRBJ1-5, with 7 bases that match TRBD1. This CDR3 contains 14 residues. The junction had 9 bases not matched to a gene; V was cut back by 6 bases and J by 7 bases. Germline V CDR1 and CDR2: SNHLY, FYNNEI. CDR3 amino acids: CASSSDRVGQPQHF. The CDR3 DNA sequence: TGTGCCAGCAGCTCTGACAGGGTTGGCCAGCCCCAGCATTTT.

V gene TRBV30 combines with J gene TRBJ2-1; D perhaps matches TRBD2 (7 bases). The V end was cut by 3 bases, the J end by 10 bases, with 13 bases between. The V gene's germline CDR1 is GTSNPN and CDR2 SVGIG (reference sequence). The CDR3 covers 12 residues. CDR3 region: CAWSRGGQEQFF. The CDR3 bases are TGTGCCTGGAGCCGCGGGGGACAAGAGCAGTTCTTC.

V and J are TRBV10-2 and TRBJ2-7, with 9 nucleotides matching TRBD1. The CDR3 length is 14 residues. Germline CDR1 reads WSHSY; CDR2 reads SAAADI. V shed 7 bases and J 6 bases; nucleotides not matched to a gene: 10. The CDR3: CASKIGTGSGEQYF. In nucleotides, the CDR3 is TGCGCCAGCAAAATAGGGACAGGGTCGGGCGAGCAGTACTTC.